Below, 20 T cell receptor beta chains from the same sample are listed, as sequenced in a study of shared clonotypes between healthy human individuals. Here immunoSEQ multiplex PCR was the method, and the copy in TCRdb shows in-frame clones only, minus some. The sample contains millions of clones, about 94% of which appear only once. The naive CD8 fraction comprised CD45RO-negative cells positively selected for CCR7 and excluded terminally differentiated effector memory CD45RA+ cells. Specimen: naive CD8+ T cells sorted from blood. These TCRs come from a man younger than 35 in good health.

This chain uses TRBV19 with TRBJ1-2, with a tentative D call TRBD1 (5 bases). This CDR3 is 14 amino acids long. Trimming took off 7 bases at V and 1 base at J, with 13 bases between the two ends. Germline CDR1 LNHDA, CDR2 SQIVND (reference sequence). CDR3 in amino acids: CASTVRGDNYGYTF. The CDR3 nucleotides read TGTGCCAGTACCGTACGGGGGGATAACTATGGCTACACCTTC. The full variable domain, rest sourced from reference TRBV19 and TRBJ1-2, is DGGITQSPKYLFRKEGQNVTLSCEQNLNHDAMYWYRQDPGQGLRLIYYSQIVNDFQKGDIAEGYSVSREKKESFPLTVTSAQKNPTAFYLCASTVRGDNYGYTFGSGTRLTVV.

This clone was seen just once. The J gene is TRBJ2-1, the V gene TRBV5-6; 8 bases fit TRBD2. Germline loops: CDR1 SGHDT, CDR2 YYEEEE. The CDR3 runs 18 residues. V shed 1 base, J shed 4 bases, and the junction held 13 bases outside the gene matches. CDR3 in amino acids: CASSLIQAGEFYYNEQFF. The DNA for the CDR3 is TGTGCCAGCAGCTTGATTCAAGCGGGGGAATTCTATTACAATGAGCAGTTCTTC.

The V and J genes are TRBV4-1 and TRBJ2-7, with D perhaps assigned TRBD1 or TRBD2 (6 bases each). The ends were cut back, 0 bases at V and 1 base at J, with 13 bases in the middle. This CDR3 spans 16 amino acids. Germline V gene lookup returns CDR1 MGHRA and CDR2 YSYEKL. The CDR3 reads CASSQERGAYSYEQYF. The CDR3 nucleotides are TGCGCCAGCAGCCAAGAAAGGGGGGCGTATTCCTACGAGCAGTACTTC.

This chain connects TRBV6-5 to TRBJ2-3; 7 bases map to TRBD1. Trimming removed 7 bases from V and 2 bases from J; junction bases left unmatched: 3. Germline CDR1 and CDR2: MNHEY and SVGAGI. This CDR3 comprises 13 residues. In nucleotides, the CDR3 is TGTGCCAGCACGACAGGGCCCACAGATACGCAGTATTTT. Translating it yields CASTTGPTDTQYF.

The chain employs TRBV5-1 and TRBJ2-3, with unresolved D. The germline V and J ends were trimmed by 1 base and 0 bases, with 15 bases remaining between them. CDR3 size: 17 residues. Germline lookup yields CDR1 SGHRS and CDR2 YFSETQ. The CDR3 region has the DNA TGCGCCAGCAGCTTGCAAGGGTCGACTCGAAGCACAGATACGCAGTATTTT. This encodes CASSLQGSTRSTDTQYF.

This clone was detected once. The sample has other DNA sequences that encode this CDR3 too. The chain links TRBV4-1 to TRBJ1-2; D unresolved. CDR1 MGHRA and CDR2 YSYEKL come from the germline V gene. V was pared by 1 base and J by 3 bases, with 9 bases between. This CDR3 has 14 residues. CDR3 nucleotide sequence: TGCGCCAGCAGCCAAGTTGGAGTAGACTATGGCTACACCTTC. Its protein product is CASSQVGVDYGYTF.

The chain combines TRBV7-9 with TRBJ2-7, with 7 bases fitting TRBD2. Germline loops: CDR1 SEHNR, CDR2 FQNEAQ (reference sequence). Trimming cost V 5 bases and J 2 bases; bases outside gene matches: 9. This CDR3 has 15 residues. In DNA form, the CDR3 reads TGTGCCAGCAGCCCTACGACTAGCATTCCCTACGAGCAGTACTTC. Protein sequence: CASSPTTSIPYEQYF. Looking up the rest from reference TRBV7-9 and TRBJ2-7 gives the full variable domain: DTGVSQNPRHKITKRGQNVTFRCDPISEHNRLYWYRQTLGQGPEFLTYFQNEAQLEKSRLLSDRFSAERPKGSFSTLEIQRTEQGDSAMYLCASSPTTSIPYEQYFGPGTRLTVT.

Remarks on this clone: Other nucleotide sequences in the sample specify the same CDR3. The genes are TRBV6-5 and TRBJ1-1; D possibly corresponds to TRBD1 (5 bases). This CDR3 is 13 amino acids long. Trimming shortened V by 0 bases and J by 11 bases, and 13 bases separated the two germline ends. The germline gives CDR1 MNHEY, CDR2 SVGAGI. CDR3 coding DNA: TGTGCCAGCAGTTACTCAAGGGGCCTAGAGGCTTTCTTT. Amino acids: CASSYSRGLEAFF.

This clone was counted a single time. The chain employs TRBV5-1 and TRBJ1-2; D is ambiguous. This CDR3 contains 13 residues. Germline CDR1 is SGHRS and CDR2 is YFSETQ. Trimming took 4 bases from V and 4 from J, leaving 11 bases between them. CDR3 in DNA: TGCGCCAGCAGCCTTTTCCTATCCTATGGCTACACCTTC. It yields the protein CASSLFLSYGYTF. Based on the CDR3 plus reference TRBV5-1 and TRBJ1-2, the full variable domain is KAGVTQTPRYLIKTRGQQVTLSCSPISGHRSVSWYQQTPGQGLQFLFEYFSETQRNKGNFPGRFSGRQFSNSRSEMNVSTLELGDSALYLCASSLFLSYGYTFGSGTRLTVV.

V gene TRBV4-1 combines with J gene TRBJ2-7, with 7 positions matching TRBD1. Germline loops: CDR1 MGHRA, CDR2 YSYEKL. J was trimmed by 8 bases and V by 3 bases; bases with no gene match: 10. The CDR3 length is 14 residues. Written as DNA, the CDR3 is TGCGCCAGCAGCCACCGAGACAGGGAGCCCCAGCAGTACTTC. Residues: CASSHRDREPQQYF.

V gene TRBV7-8 combines with J gene TRBJ2-7, with 8 bases lining up with TRBD1. CDR3 length equals 13 residues. The germline V gene has CDR1 SGHVS and CDR2 FQNEAQ. V was pared by 8 bases and J by 5 bases, with 8 bases of the junction left unmatched. The CDR3 loop is CASFSDRADEQYF. In DNA, the CDR3 is TGTGCCAGCTTTTCGGACAGGGCTGACGAGCAGTACTTC.

This chain links TRBV14 with TRBJ2-1, with 11 positions matching TRBD2. The CDR3 has 15 residues. J gave up 2 bases and V 4 bases, and 1 base lay outside the gene matches. The germline CDR1 and CDR2 sequences are SGHDN and FVKESK. The CDR3 DNA sequence: TGTGCCAGCAGCCGACTAGCGGGGACCTACAATGAGCAGTTCTTC. Protein sequence: CASSRLAGTYNEQFF.

V usage is TRBV7-8 and J usage is TRBJ2-2; 7 nucleotides agree with TRBD2. The germline gives CDR1 SGHVS, CDR2 FQNEAQ. The CDR3 length is 16 residues. V trimming: 4 bases; J trimming: 0 bases; junction bases outside the gene matches: 5. In DNA, the CDR3 is TGTGCCAGCAGCTACTTCGGACTAGCGAACACCGGGGAGCTGTTTTTT. Protein sequence: CASSYFGLANTGELFF. Full variable domain (remainder filled in from reference TRBV7-8 and TRBJ2-2): GAGVSQSPRYKVAKRGQDVALRCDPISGHVSLFWYQQALGQGPEFLTYFQNEAQLDKSGLPSDRFFAERPEGSVSTLKIQRTQQEDSAVYLCASSYFGLANTGELFFGEGSRLTVL.

CDR3 residues: CASSQNSGGAYEQFF. In DNA form, the CDR3 reads TGCGCCAGCAGCCAAAACAGCGGGGGGGCCTATGAGCAGTTCTTC. The gene calls are TRBV4-1 and TRBJ2-1; 10 nucleotides agree with TRBD2. Germline trimming cut 2 bases from V and 8 bases from J; bases unmatched to any gene: 6. Germline CDR1 reads MGHRA; CDR2 reads YSYEKL. The CDR3 totals 15 residues.

CDR3 bases: TGTGCCTGGGGATACGGGTTCACTGAAGCTTTCTTT. The encoded protein is CAWGYGFTEAFF. The chain combines TRBV30 with TRBJ1-1, with unresolved D. V was trimmed by 5 bases and J by 4 bases, leaving 11 bases between them. Per germline, CDR1 GTSNPN and CDR2 SVGIG (reference sequence). The CDR3 sequence is 12 residues long.

This chain links TRBV4-1 with TRBJ1-5; no clear D. V gave up 8 bases and J gave up 1 base, with 12 bases separating them. The CDR3 extends over 14 amino acids. The germline V gene has CDR1 MGHRA and CDR2 YSYEKL. CDR3 sequence (DNA): TGCGCCAGCGGCGGCGGTACCAGCAATCAGCCCCAGCATTTT. Its translation is CASGGGTSNQPQHF.

J is TRBJ2-5 and V is TRBV5-4; 7 bases map to TRBD2. The V gene's germline CDR1 is SGHNT and CDR2 YYREEE (reference sequence). CDR3 length equals 14 residues. The V segment lost 4 bases and the J segment 5 bases; nucleotides outside the gene matches: 8. CDR3 in DNA: TGTGCCAGCAGCCCTAGCGGCTGGGGGGAGACCCAGTACTTC. Residues: CASSPSGWGETQYF.

The chain combines TRBV19 with TRBJ1-1; tentative D call: TRBD1 (6 bases). Trimming took off 7 bases at V and 0 bases at J, with 15 bases between the two ends. From germline, CDR1 is LNHDA and CDR2 SQIVND (reference sequence). The CDR3 covers 15 residues. CDR3: CASILTGTLNTEAFF. In DNA form, the CDR3 reads TGTGCCAGTATCCTCACCGGGACACTGAACACTGAAGCTTTCTTT.

J is TRBJ1-6 and V is TRBV18, with D possibly being TRBD1 (5 bases). Germline lookup yields CDR1 KGHSH and CDR2 LQKENI. The CDR3 is 15 amino acids. Trimming cost V 4 bases and J 7 bases, with 14 bases left between them. The CDR3 sequence: CASSLGDGRNSPLHF. In DNA, the CDR3 is TGTGCCAGCTCACTAGGGGACGGGAGGAATTCACCCCTCCACTTT.

The CDR3 DNA reads TGTGCCAGCACAGGGACAGTAAGCACAGATACGCAGTATTTT. Amino acids: CASTGTVSTDTQYF. The chain links TRBV2 to TRBJ2-3; 7 nucleotides agree with TRBD1. J lost 0 bases, V lost 7 bases, and 4 bases had no gene match. Germline V gene data show CDR1 as SNHLY and CDR2 as FYNNEI. The CDR3 is 14 amino acids.